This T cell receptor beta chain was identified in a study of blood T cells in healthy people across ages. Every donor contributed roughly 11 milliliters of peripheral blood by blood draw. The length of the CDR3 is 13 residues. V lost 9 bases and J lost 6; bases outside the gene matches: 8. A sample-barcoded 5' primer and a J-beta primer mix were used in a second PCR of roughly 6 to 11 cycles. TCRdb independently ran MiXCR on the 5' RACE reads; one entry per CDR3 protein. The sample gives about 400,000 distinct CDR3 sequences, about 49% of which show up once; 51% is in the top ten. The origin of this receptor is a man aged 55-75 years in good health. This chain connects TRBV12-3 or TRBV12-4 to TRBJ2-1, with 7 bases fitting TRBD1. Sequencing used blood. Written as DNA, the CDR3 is TGTGCCAGTCGCTACAGGGGAGTCAATGAGCAGTTCTTC. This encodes CASRYRGVNEQFF.